This TCR beta chain was identified in a study of identical twins. CDR3 length equals 16 residues. Germline assignment: CDR1 SGHTA and CDR2 FQGNSA. V lost 2 bases, J lost 2 bases, and 15 bases lay in between. From the 5' RACE reads, TCRdb called clonotypes with MiXCR, one entry per CDR3 protein. The sample yields roughly 1.6 million distinct CDR3 sequences, around a third seen once. A few counts support this clonotype. The chain recombines TRBV7-2 with TRBJ2-5; TRBD2 might be the D (6 bases). This TCR was recovered from a newborn girl in good health. The source material was cord blood. CDR3 amino acids: CASSLILAIRQETQYF. The DNA of the CDR3 is TGTGCCAGCAGCTTAATCCTAGCGATACGGCAAGAGACCCAGTACTTC.